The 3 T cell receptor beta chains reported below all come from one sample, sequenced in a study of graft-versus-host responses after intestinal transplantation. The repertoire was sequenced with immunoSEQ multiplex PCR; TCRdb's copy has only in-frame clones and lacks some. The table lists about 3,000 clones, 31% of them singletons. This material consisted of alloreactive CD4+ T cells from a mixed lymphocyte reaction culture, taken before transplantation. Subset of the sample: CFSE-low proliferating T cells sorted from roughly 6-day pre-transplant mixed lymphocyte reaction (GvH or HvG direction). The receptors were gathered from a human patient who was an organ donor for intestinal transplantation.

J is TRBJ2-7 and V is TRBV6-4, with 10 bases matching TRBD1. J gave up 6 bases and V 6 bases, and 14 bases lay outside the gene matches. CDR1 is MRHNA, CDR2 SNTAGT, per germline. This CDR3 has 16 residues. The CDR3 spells CASRDTPGQGWSEQYF. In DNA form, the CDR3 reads TGTGCCAGCAGAGACACTCCGGGACAGGGGTGGAGCGAGCAGTACTTC.

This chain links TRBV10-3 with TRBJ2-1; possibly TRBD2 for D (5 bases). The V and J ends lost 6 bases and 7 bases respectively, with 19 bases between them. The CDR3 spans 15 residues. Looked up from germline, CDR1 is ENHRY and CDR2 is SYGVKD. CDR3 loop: CAISPGFSVENEQFF. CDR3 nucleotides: TGTGCCATCAGCCCGGGATTTAGTGTCGAAAATGAGCAGTTCTTC.

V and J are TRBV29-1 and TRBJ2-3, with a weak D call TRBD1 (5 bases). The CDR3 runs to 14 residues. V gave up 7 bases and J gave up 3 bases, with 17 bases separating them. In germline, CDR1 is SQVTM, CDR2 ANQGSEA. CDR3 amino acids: CSAKVGAGTDTQYF. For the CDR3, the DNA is TGCAGCGCAAAGGTTGGGGCAGGGACAGATACGCAGTATTTT.